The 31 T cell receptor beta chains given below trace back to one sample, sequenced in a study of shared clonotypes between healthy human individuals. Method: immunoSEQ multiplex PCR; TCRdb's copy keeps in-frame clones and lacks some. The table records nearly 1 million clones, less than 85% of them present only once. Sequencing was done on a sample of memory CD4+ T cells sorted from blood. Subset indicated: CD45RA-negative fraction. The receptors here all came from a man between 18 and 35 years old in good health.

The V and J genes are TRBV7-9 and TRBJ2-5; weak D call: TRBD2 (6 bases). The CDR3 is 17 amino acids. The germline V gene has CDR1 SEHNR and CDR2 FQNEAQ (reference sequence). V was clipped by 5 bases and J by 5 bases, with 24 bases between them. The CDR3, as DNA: TGTGCCAGCAGCCCCCTTCCCCTCCCTGGAGGGCAGGAGACCCAGTACTTC. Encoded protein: CASSPLPLPGGQETQYF.

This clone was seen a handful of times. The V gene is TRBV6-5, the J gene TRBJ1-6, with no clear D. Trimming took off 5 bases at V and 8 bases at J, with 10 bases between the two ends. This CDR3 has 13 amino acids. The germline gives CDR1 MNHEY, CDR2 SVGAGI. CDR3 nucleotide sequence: TGTGCCAGCAGTCCTGACTGGTATTCACCCCTCCACTTT. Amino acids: CASSPDWYSPLHF.

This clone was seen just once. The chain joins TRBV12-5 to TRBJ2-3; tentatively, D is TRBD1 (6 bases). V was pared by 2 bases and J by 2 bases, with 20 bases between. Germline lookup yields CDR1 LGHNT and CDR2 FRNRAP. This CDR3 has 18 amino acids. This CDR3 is CASGLMTTGYRFTDTQYF. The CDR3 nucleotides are TGTGCTAGTGGTTTGATGACAACAGGGTATCGATTCACAGATACGCAGTATTTT.

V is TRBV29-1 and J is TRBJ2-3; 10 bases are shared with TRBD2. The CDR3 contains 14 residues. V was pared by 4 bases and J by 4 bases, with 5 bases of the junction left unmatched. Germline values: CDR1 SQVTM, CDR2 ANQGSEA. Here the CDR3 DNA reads TGCAGCGTTGGATATAGCGGGAGGTCAGATACGCAGTATTTT. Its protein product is CSVGYSGRSDTQYF.

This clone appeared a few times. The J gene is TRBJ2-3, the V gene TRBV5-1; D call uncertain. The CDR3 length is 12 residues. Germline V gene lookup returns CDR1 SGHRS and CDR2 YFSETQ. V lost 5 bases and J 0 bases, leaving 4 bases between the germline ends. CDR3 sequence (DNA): TGCGCCAGCAGGGCTAGCACAGATACGCAGTATTTT. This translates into CASRASTDTQYF.

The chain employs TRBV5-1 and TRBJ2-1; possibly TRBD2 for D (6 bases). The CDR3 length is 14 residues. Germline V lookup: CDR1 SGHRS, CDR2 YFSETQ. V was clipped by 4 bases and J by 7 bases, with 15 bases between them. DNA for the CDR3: TGCGCCAGCAGCGGCGGGGACTCAGGAAATGAGCAGTTCTTC. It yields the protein CASSGGDSGNEQFF.

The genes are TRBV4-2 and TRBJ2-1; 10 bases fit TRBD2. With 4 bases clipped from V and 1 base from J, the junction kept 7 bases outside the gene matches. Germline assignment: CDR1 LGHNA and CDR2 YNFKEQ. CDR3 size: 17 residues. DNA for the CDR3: TGTGCCAGCAGCCCCAACCTAGCGGGGGTGTCCTACAATGAGCAGTTCTTC. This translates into CASSPNLAGVSYNEQFF.

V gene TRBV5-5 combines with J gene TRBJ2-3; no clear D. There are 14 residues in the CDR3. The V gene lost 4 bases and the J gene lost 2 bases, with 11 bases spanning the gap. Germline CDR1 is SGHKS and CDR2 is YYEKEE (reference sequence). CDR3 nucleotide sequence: TGTGCCAGCAGCCTAGGACCGATCACAGATACGCAGTATTTT. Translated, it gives CASSLGPITDTQYF. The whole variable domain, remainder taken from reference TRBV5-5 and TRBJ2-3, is DAGVTQSPTHLIKTRGQQVTLRCSPISGHKSVSWYQQVLGQGPQFIFQYYEKEERGRGNFPDRFSARQFPNYSSELNVNALLLGDSALYLCASSLGPITDTQYFGPGTRLTVL.

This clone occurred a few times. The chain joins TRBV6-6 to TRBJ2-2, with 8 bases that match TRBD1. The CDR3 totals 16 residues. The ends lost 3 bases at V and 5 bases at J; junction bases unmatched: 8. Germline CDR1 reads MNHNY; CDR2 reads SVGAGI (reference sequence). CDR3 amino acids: CASSYLPGGKTGELFF. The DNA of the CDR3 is TGTGCCAGCAGTTATCTTCCAGGGGGCAAGACCGGGGAGCTGTTTTTT.

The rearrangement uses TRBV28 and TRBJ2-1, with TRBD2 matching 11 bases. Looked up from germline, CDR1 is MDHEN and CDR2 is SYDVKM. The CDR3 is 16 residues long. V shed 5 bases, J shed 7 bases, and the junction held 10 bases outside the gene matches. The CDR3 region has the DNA TGTGCCAGCAGTCCCAGTTTCCTAGCGGGGGGAAATGAGCAGTTCTTC. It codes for CASSPSFLAGGNEQFF.

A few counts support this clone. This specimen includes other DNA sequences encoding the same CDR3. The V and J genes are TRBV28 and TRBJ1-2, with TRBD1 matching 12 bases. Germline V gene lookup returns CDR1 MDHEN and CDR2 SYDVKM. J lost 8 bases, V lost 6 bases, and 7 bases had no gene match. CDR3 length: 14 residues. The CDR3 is CASSLGQGAGGYTF. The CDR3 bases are TGTGCCAGCAGCCTGGGACAGGGGGCTGGGGGCTACACCTTC.

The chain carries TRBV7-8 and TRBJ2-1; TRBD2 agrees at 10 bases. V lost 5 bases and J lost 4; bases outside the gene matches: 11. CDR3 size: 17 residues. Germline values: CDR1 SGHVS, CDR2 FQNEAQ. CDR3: CASSGSGGAIGYNEQFF. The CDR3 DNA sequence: TGTGCCAGCAGCGGAAGCGGGGGGGCTATAGGGTACAATGAGCAGTTCTTC.

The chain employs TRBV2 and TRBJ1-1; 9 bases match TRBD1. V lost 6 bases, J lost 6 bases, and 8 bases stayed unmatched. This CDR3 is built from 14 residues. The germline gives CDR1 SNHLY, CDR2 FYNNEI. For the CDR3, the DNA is TGTGCCAGCAGGGAACAGGGGGCGCATGCTGAAGCTTTCTTT. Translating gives CASREQGAHAEAFF.

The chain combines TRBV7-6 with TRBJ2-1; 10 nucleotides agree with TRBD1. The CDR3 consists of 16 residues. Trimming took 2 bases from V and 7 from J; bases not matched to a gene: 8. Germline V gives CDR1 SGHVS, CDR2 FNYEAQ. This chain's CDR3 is CASSLKTGGVLNEQFF. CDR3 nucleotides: TGTGCCAGCAGCTTAAAGACAGGGGGCGTCTTGAATGAGCAGTTCTTC.

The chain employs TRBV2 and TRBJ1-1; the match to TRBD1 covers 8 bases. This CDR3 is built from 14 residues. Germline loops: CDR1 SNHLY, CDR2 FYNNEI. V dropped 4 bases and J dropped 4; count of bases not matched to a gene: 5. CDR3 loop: CASSATGVGTEAFF. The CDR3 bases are TGTGCCAGCAGTGCGACAGGGGTGGGCACTGAAGCTTTCTTT.

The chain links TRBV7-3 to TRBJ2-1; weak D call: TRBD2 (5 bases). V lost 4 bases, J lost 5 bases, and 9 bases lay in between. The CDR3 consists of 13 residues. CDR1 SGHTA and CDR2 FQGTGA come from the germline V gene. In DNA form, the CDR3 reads TGTGCCAGCAGCTCCGGACTGAACAATGAGCAGTTCTTC. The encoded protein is CASSSGLNNEQFF.

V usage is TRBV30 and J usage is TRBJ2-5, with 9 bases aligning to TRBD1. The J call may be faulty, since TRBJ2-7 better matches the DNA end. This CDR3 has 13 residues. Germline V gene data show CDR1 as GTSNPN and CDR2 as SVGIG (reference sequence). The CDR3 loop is CAWNPDRGHEQYF. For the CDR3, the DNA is TGTGCCTGGAACCCGGACAGGGGCCACGAGCAGTACTTC.

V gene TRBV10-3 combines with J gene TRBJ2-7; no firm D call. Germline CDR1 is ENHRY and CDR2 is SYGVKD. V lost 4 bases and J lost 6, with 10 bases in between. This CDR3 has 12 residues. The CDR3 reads CAISGTALEQYF. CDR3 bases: TGTGCCATCAGTGGGACGGCGCTCGAGCAGTACTTC.

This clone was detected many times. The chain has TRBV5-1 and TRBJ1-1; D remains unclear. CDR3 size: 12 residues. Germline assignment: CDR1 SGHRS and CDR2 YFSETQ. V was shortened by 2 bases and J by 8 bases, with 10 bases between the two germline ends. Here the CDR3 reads CASSLPGPEAFF. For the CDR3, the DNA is TGCGCCAGCAGCTTACCTGGGCCAGAAGCTTTCTTT.

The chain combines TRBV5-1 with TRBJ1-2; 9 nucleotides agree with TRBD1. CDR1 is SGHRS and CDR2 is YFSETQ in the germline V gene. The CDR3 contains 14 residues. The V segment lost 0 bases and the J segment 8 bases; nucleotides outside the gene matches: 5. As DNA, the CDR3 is TGCGCCAGCAGCTTGGAACAGGGGGCGAAGGGCTACACCTTC. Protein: CASSLEQGAKGYTF.

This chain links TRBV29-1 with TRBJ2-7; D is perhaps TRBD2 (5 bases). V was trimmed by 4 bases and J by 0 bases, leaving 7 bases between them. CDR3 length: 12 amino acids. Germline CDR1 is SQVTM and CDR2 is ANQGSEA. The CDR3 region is CSVAGYSYEQYF. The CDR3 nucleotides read TGCAGCGTTGCGGGGTACTCCTACGAGCAGTACTTC.

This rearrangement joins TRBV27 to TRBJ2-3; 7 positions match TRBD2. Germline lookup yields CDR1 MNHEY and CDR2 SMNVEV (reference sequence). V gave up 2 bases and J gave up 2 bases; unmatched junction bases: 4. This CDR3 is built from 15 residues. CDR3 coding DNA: TGTGCCAGCAGTTTAGTGACTAGCACCACAGATACGCAGTATTTT. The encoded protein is CASSLVTSTTDTQYF.

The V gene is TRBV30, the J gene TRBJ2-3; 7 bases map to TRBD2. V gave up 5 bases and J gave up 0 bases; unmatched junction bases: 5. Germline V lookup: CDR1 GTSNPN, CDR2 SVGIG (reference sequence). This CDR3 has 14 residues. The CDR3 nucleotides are TGTGCCTGGCGGCGGGGGAAAAGCACAGATACGCAGTATTTT. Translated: CAWRRGKSTDTQYF.

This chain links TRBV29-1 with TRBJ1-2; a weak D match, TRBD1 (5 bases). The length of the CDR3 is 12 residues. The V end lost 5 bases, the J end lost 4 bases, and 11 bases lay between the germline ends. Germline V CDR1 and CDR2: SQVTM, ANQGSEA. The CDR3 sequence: CSVRTGSYGYTF. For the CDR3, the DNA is TGCAGCGTTAGAACAGGAAGCTATGGCTACACCTTC.

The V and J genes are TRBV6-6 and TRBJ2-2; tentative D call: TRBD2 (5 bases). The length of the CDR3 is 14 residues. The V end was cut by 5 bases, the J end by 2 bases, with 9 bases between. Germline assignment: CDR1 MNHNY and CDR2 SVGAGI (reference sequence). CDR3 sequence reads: CASSRSGNTGELFF. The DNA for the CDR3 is TGTGCCAGCAGTAGGAGCGGTAACACCGGGGAGCTGTTTTTT.

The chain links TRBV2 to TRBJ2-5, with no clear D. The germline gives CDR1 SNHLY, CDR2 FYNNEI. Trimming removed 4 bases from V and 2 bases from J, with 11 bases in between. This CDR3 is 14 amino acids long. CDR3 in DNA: TGTGCCAGCAGTGGCGCAGGCCCGCAAGAGACCCAGTACTTC. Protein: CASSGAGPQETQYF. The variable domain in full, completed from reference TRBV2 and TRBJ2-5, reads EPEVTQTPSHQVTQMGQEVILRCVPISNHLYFYWYRQILGQKVEFLVSFYNNEISEKSEIFDDQFSVERPDGSNFTLKIRSTKLEDSAMYFCASSGAGPQETQYFGPGTRLLVL.

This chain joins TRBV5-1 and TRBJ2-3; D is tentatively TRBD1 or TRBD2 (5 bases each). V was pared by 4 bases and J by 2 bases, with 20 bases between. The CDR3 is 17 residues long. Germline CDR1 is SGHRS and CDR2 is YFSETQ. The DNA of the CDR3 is TGCGCCAGCAGCCTCCGGAGGCCAGGGAATCCCACAGATACGCAGTATTTT. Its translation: CASSLRRPGNPTDTQYF.

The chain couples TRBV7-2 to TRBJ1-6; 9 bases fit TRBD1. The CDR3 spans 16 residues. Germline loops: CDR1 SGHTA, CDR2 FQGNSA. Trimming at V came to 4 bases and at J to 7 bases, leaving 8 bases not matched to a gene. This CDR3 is CASSSRGQGKNSPLHF. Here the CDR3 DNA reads TGTGCCAGCAGCTCCCGGGGACAGGGAAAAAATTCACCCCTCCACTTT.

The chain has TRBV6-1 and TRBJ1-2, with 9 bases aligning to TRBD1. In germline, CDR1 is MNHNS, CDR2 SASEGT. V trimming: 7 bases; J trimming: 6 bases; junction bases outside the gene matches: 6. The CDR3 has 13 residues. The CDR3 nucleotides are TGTGCCAGCAACCCTGGGACAGGGAATGGCTACACCTTC. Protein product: CASNPGTGNGYTF.

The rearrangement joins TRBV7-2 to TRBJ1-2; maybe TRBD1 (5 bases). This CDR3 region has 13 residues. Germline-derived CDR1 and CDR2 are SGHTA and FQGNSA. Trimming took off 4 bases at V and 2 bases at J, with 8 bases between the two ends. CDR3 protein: CASSSTENYGYTF. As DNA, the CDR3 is TGTGCCAGCAGCTCGACAGAGAACTATGGCTACACCTTC.

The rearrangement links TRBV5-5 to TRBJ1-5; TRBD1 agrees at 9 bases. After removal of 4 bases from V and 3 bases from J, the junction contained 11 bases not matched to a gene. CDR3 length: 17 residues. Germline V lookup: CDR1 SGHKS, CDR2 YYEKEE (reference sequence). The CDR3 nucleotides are TGTGCCAGCAGCCAAGTCCCGGGACAGGGATACAATCAGCCCCAGCATTTT. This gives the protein CASSQVPGQGYNQPQHF.